Given below is one T cell receptor (beta chain) in context. This sample is part of a study of blood T cell repertoires in COVID-19. Study-wide background: Donors of Cohort 3 who recovered were those that had two negative PCRs, clearance, or symptom resolution. T cells, B-cell-depleted T cells, or PBMCs supplied cDNA or gDNA.

This CDR3 is 16 amino acids long. Trimming cost V 5 bases and J 6 bases, with 21 bases left between them. Germline V CDR1 and CDR2: LGHNA, YSLEER. Participants had their cohort set by participant-reported clinical history. Here immunoSEQ multiplex PCR was the method, and the copy in TCRdb shows in-frame clones only, minus some. Of more than 200,000 clones detected, roughly 84% appear once; the ten largest clones hold roughly 7.2%. This chain uses TRBV4-3 with TRBJ2-3, with D perhaps TRBD2 (6 bases). Sample: PBMCs or T cells enriched from blood (not recorded which). This clonotype was obtained from a man aged 25-40 years in a cohort exposed to, infected with or recovered from COVID-19 (not recorded which). The CDR3 reads CASSTHFGGRSDTQYF. In DNA, the CDR3 is TGCGCCAGCAGCACCCATTTCGGGGGACGGTCGGATACGCAGTATTTT.